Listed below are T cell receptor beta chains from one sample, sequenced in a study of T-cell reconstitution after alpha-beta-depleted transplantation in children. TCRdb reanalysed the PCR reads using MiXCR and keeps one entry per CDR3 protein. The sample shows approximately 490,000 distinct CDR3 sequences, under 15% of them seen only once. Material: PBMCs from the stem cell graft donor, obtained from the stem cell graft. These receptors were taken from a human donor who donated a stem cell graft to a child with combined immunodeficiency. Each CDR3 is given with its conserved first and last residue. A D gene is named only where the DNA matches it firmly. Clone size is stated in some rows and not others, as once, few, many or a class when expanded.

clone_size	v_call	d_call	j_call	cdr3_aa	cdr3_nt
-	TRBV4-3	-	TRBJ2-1	CASSQGVGPYNEQFF	TGCGCCAGCAGCCAAGGGGTGGGACCATACAATGAGCAGTTCTTC
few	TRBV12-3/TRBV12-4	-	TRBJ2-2	CASSLGTTIGELFF	TGTGCCAGCAGTTTAGGGACAACAATCGGGGAGCTGTTTTTT
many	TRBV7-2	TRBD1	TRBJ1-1	CASSPRSGRGLAAFF	TGTGCCAGCAGCCCTAGGTCGGGCAGGGGGCTTGCAGCTTTCTTT
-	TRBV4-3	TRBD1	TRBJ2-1	CASSQAAQGYNEQFF	TGCGCCAGCAGCCAGGCTGCACAGGGGTACAATGAGCAGTTCTTC
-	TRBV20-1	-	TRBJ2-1	CCARSPGSDPYNEQFF	TGCTGTGCTAGGTCCCCCGGTTCGGACCCCTACAATGAGCAGTTCTTC
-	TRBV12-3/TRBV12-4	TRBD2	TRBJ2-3	CASSASTSGTTQYF	TGTGCCAGCAGTGCGTCGACTAGCGGGACAACGCAGTATTTT
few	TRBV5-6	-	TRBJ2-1	CASSSAPWEQFF	TGTGCCAGCAGTTCCGCCCCATGGGAGCAGTTCTTC
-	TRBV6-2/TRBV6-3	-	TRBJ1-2	CASSWTANYGYTF	TGTGCCAGCAGTTGGACGGCTAACTATGGCTACACCTTC
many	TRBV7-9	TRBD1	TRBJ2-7	CASSPRQGAYEQYF	TGTGCCAGCAGCCCACGACAGGGGGCATACGAGCAGTACTTC
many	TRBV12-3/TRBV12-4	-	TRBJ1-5	CASSSGLSNQPQHF	TGTGCCAGCAGTTCAGGACTGAGCAATCAGCCCCAGCATTTT
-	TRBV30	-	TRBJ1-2	CAWKTGEDYGYTF	TGTGCCTGGAAAACGGGGGAGGACTATGGCTACACCTTC
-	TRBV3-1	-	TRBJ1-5	CASSQGVIQPQHF	TGTGCCAGCAGCCAAGGGGTTATCCAGCCCCAGCATTTT
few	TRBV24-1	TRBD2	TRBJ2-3	CATSALGLGTDTQYF	TGTGCCACCAGTGCCCTCGGACTAGGCACAGATACGCAGTATTTT
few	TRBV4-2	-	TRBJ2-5	CASSQGPSGDWQEKTQYF	TGTGCCAGCAGCCAGGGACCCTCCGGGGACTGGCAAGAGAAGACCCAGTACTTC
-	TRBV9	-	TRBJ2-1	CASSLRLVANEQFF	TGTGCCAGCAGCCTGCGACTAGTGGCTAATGAGCAGTTCTTC
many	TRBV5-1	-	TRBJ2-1	CASFLVQGNEQFF	TGCGCCAGCTTTTTGGTGCAGGGCAATGAGCAGTTCTTC
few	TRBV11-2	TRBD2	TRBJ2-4	CASSPGGWGNIQYF	TGTGCCAGCAGCCCGGGGGGTTGGGGAAACATTCAGTACTTC
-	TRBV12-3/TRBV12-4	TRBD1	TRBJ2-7	CASSFGTVAFYEQYF	TGTGCCAGCAGCTTTGGGACAGTTGCTTTCTACGAGCAGTACTTC
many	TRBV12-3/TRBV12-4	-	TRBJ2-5	CASSLDSWAQETQYF	TGTGCCAGCAGTTTGGACAGTTGGGCTCAAGAGACCCAGTACTTC
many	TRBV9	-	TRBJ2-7	CASSLGGRGSEQYF	TGTGCCAGCAGCCTTGGGGGTCGGGGGTCCGAGCAGTACTTC
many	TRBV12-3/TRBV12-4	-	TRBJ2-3	CASSSLMRGPTDTQYF	TGTGCCAGCAGTTCCCTTATGCGCGGGCCCACAGATACGCAGTATTTT
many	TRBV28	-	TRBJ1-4	CASTPGSGPNEKLFF	TGTGCCAGCACCCCTGGGTCAGGACCTAATGAAAAACTGTTTTTT
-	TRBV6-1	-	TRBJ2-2	CAGSGGKNTGELFF	TGTGCCGGAAGTGGGGGGAAGAACACCGGGGAGCTGTTTTTT
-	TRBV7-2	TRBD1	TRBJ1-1	CASSYQGQVNTEAFF	TGTGCCAGCAGCTACCAGGGACAGGTGAACACTGAAGCTTTCTTT
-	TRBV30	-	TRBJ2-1	CAWSGFHEQFF	TGTGCCTGGAGTGGATTTCACGAGCAGTTCTTC
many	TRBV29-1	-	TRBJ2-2	CSALNTGELFF	TGCAGCGCCCTGAACACCGGGGAGCTGTTTTTT
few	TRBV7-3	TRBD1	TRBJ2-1	CASSLSPGQGYNEQFF	TGTGCCAGCAGCTTGAGCCCGGGACAGGGCTACAATGAGCAGTTCTTC
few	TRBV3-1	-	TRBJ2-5	CASSQDVARGRETQYF	TGTGCCAGCAGCCAAGATGTAGCTCGAGGGAGGGAGACCCAGTACTTC
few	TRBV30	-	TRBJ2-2	CAWSGDSVYTGELFF	TGTGCCTGGAGTGGAGACAGCGTTTACACCGGGGAGCTGTTTTTT
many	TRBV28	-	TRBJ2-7	CASSSAYYEQYF	TGTGCCAGCAGTTCCGCGTACTACGAGCAGTACTTC
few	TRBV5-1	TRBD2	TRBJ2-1	CASSPGLATSFYGEQFF	TGCGCCAGCAGCCCGGGACTAGCGACATCATTTTATGGTGAGCAGTTCTTC